This T cell receptor (beta chain) was identified in a study of blood T cell repertoires in COVID-19. Study in general: Sites in the United States, Italy and Spain provided acute and convalescent COVID-19 samples. PBMCs, B-cell-depleted T cells, or T cells provided the cDNA or gDNA that made up the material.

The authors' processing: Cell counts per sample came from amplifying reference gene primers. TCRdb keeps only in-frame clones here, not all; method: immunoSEQ multiplex PCR. The V and J calls and the clone size are those of that table, but D and trimming were determined from the DNA. The repertoire consists of roughly 120,000 clones, with about 88% occurring once and the leading ten covering 3.7%. The material sequenced was peripheral blood. The receptor was isolated from a man aged 50 or older with active COVID-19.

The CDR3 coding sequence is TGTGCCAGTAGTATTCCCCCAGCGGATCGGAAGCCAGCCTACGAGCAGTACGTC. Residues: CASSIPPADRKPAYEQYV. The V and J genes are TRBV19 and TRBJ2-7; D may be TRBD2 (5 bases). The V and J ends lost 3 bases and 2 bases respectively, with 23 bases between them. Germline loops: CDR1 LNHDA, CDR2 SQIVND (reference sequence). The CDR3 has 18 residues.